This T cell receptor beta chain was retrieved from a study of T cells in Graves' hyperthyroidism and ophthalmopathy. In the study overall: Specimen type is peripheral blood, collected at initial diagnosis prior to any treatment.

J gave up 5 bases and V 4 bases, and 6 bases lay outside the gene matches. The CDR3 consists of 14 residues. The germline CDR1 and CDR2 sequences are SEHNR and FQNEAQ (reference sequence). This clonotype was picked up a small number of times. The source material, RNA transcripts, was used to amplify TCR beta CDR3 regions. A first-round RT-PCR of the TCR CDR3 used the HTBI primer set. From the multiplex PCR reads, TCRdb called clonotypes with MiXCR, one entry per CDR3 protein. Of roughly 700,000 distinct CDR3 sequences in the sample, under 45% were seen once. Recently diagnosed hyperthyroidism of less than 2 months' duration affected patients aged 18 to 65. PBMCs were sourced from more than 7.5 ml fresh peripheral blood.

The chain uses TRBV7-9 and TRBJ2-7; 9 positions match TRBD1. The sequencing sample was made of blood. The sequence came from a woman aged 40 to 49 with Graves' hyperthyroidism. In DNA form, the CDR3 reads TGTGCCAGCAGCTACGGGACAGGGATCGACGAGCAGTACTTC. Protein: CASSYGTGIDEQYF.